The clone carrying this T cell receptor (beta chain) was seen only a few times. Its matching antigen is unknown. This specimen belongs to a study of T cells after yellow fever vaccination. Overall study results and limits: Though it reached lower strength, the secondary response hit its peak faster, day 5 versus 15. Researchers noted that a small share of clonotypes showed up in both CD4 and CD8 compartments. Booster samples showed a return of most primary-vaccination clones (approximately 96% CD4, roughly 85% CD8).

For TCR, cDNA came from 5'RACE template switching, which added a universal primer site and UMIs. TCRdb reprocessed the 5' RACE reads with MiXCR, giving one entry per CDR3 protein. The sample has a few hundred thousand distinct CDR3 sequences; around 6.7% are singletons. Trimming cost V 6 bases and J 0 bases; bases outside gene matches: 3. This CDR3 is 15 amino acids long. The germline gives CDR1 SQVTM, CDR2 ANQGSEA. The sample in question was CD4+ T cells sorted from PBMCs, obtained on the day of the yellow fever booster vaccination. The genes are TRBV29-1 and TRBJ2-3, with TRBD2 matching 13 bases. This sequence was found in a man aged 30 to 45 who received the YFV17D yellow fever vaccine. In DNA form, the CDR3 reads TGCAGCGTCCGGACTAGCGGGAGTAGCACAGATACGCAGTATTTT. Translation gives CSVRTSGSSTDTQYF.